This passage covers 29 T cell receptor beta chains from one sample sequenced in a study of CD8+ T cells in alopecia areata. As the sequencing template, cDNA was produced by extracting RNA and reverse transcribing it. Some clones are missing from TCRdb's copy, which holds only in-frame ones; the method was immunoSEQ multiplex PCR. The sample lists about 97,000 clones; 41% were seen once. Sequencing was carried out using CD4+ T cells sorted from blood. Source of these receptors: a human donor with alopecia areata.

V usage is TRBV5-4 and J usage is TRBJ2-7, with 7 bases lining up with TRBD1. Germline trimming cut 4 bases from V and 6 bases from J; bases unmatched to any gene: 13. The CDR3 is 15 residues long. The germline V gene has CDR1 SGHNT and CDR2 YYREEE (reference sequence). In nucleotides, the CDR3 is TGTGCCAGCAGCACCCCGGGACAGCCGAGGACCGAGCAGTACTTC. Translated: CASSTPGQPRTEQYF.

This clone was observed a few times. The chain joins TRBV5-1 to TRBJ2-5, with 9 nucleotides matching TRBD2. The CDR3 has 14 residues. Germline V lookup: CDR1 SGHRS, CDR2 YFSETQ. V shed 3 bases, J shed 5 bases, and the junction held 5 bases outside the gene matches. CDR3 loop: CASSWTSVLETQYF. As DNA, the CDR3 is TGCGCCAGCAGCTGGACTAGCGTTTTGGAGACCCAGTACTTC. Variable domain in full (rest from reference TRBV5-1 and TRBJ2-5): KAGVTQTPRYLIKTRGQQVTLSCSPISGHRSVSWYQQTPGQGLQFLFEYFSETQRNKGNFPGRFSGRQFSNSRSEMNVSTLELGDSALYLCASSWTSVLETQYFGPGTRLLVL.

This CDR3 is CASSLEVINTEAFF. CDR3 nucleotides: TGTGCCAGCAGCTTGGAAGTTATCAACACTGAAGCTTTCTTT. This chain joins TRBV5-6 and TRBJ1-1; D remains ambiguous. The CDR3 totals 14 residues. The V end lost 0 bases, the J end lost 2 bases, and 8 bases lay between the germline ends. Germline CDR1 SGHDT, CDR2 YYEEEE.

The chain combines TRBV29-1 with TRBJ1-5; 7 bases fit TRBD1. Per germline, CDR1 SQVTM and CDR2 ANQGSEA. V dropped 4 bases and J dropped 4; count of bases not matched to a gene: 4. The CDR3 is 13 amino acids. The CDR3: CSVGQGANQPQHF. The CDR3 nucleotides are TGCAGCGTTGGACAGGGAGCAAATCAGCCCCAGCATTTT.

This clone was picked up a small number of times. The DNA of the CDR3 is TGTGCCAGCAGCCCCCGGCCGGCTACAGGACCCTCCTACGAGCAGTACTTC. Amino acids: CASSPRPATGPSYEQYF. The V and J genes are TRBV7-2 and TRBJ2-7, with D possibly TRBD1 on 5 matching bases. The CDR3 is 17 amino acids. The germline V gene encodes CDR1 SGHTA and CDR2 FQGNSA. Trimming removed 5 bases at V and 0 bases at J, with 20 bases between.

This chain links TRBV5-1 with TRBJ2-3; unclear D gene. Germline CDR1 is SGHRS and CDR2 is YFSETQ. The length of the CDR3 is 13 residues. Trimming shortened V by 1 base and J by 6 bases, and 9 bases separated the two germline ends. The DNA of the CDR3 is TGCGCCAGCAGCTTGTCGACGGCTGATACGCAGTATTTT. Encoded protein: CASSLSTADTQYF.

This clone has only a few counts. The V call is TRBV29-1, the J call TRBJ2-7, with 11 bases aligning to TRBD1. Germline assignment: CDR1 SQVTM and CDR2 ANQGSEA. This CDR3 region has 12 residues. V gave up 6 bases and J gave up 4 bases; unmatched junction bases: 2. For the CDR3, the DNA is TGCAGCGTGGGACAGGGGGAGTACGAGCAGTACTTC. Protein product: CSVGQGEYEQYF.

The genes are TRBV28 and TRBJ2-7; D is ambiguous. V was trimmed by 6 bases and J by 4 bases, leaving 7 bases between them. CDR1 and CDR2 (germline): MDHEN, SYDVKM. The length of the CDR3 is 11 residues. Written as DNA, the CDR3 is TGTGCCAGCAGCTATTCTTACGAGCAGTACTTC. The encoded protein is CASSYSYEQYF.

The V call is TRBV7-9, the J call TRBJ2-7, with D perhaps matching TRBD1 (6 bases). Germline V gene sequence: CDR1 SEHNR, CDR2 FQNEAQ (reference sequence). The CDR3 has 14 amino acids. V was trimmed by 1 base and J by 0 bases, leaving 7 bases between them. The CDR3: CASSLVGGSYEQYF. CDR3 bases: TGTGCCAGCAGCTTAGTAGGGGGCTCCTACGAGCAGTACTTC.

This clone has just a few counts. The CDR3 bases are TGTGCCAGCAGCCAAGATGCAGGGGGCGAATCCTACGAGCAGTACTTC. Translated: CASSQDAGGESYEQYF. The rearrangement joins TRBV14 to TRBJ2-7; 8 nucleotides match TRBD1. The CDR3 is 16 amino acids. Trimming took 0 bases from V and 1 from J; bases not matched to a gene: 5. CDR1 and CDR2 (germline): SGHDN, FVKESK.

The chain combines TRBV7-9 with TRBJ2-7; D gene unclear. CDR1 is SEHNR and CDR2 is FQNEAQ in the germline V gene (reference sequence). The length of the CDR3 is 15 residues. The germline V and J ends were trimmed by 1 base and 5 bases, with 15 bases remaining between them. The CDR3 is CASSLGLGILNEQYF. CDR3 in DNA: TGTGCCAGCAGCTTAGGTTTGGGAATCCTAAACGAGCAGTACTTC.

This clone was seen a handful of times. The genes are TRBV29-1 and TRBJ2-3; D is perhaps TRBD2 (7 bases). Germline CDR1 reads SQVTM; CDR2 reads ANQGSEA. V was cut by 6 bases and J by 4 bases, with 20 bases left in between. This CDR3 region has 15 residues. As DNA, the CDR3 is TGCAGCGTCCTCCGGCGGGGGCTAGTCCCAGATACGCAGTATTTT. It yields the protein CSVLRRGLVPDTQYF.

This clone was detected a few times. J is TRBJ1-1 and V is TRBV14; no definite D call. CDR1 is SGHDN and CDR2 is FVKESK in the germline V gene. The CDR3 contains 12 residues. The V gene lost 4 bases and the J gene lost 6 bases, with 9 bases spanning the gap. CDR3 sequence (DNA): TGTGCCAGCAGCCTTATGTCGGCTGAAGCTTTCTTT. This gives the protein CASSLMSAEAFF. Complete variable domain (other parts from reference TRBV14 and TRBJ1-1): EAGVTQFPSHSVIEKGQTVTLRCDPISGHDNLYWYRRVMGKEIKFLLHFVKESKQDESGMPNNRFLAERTGGTYSTLKVQPAELEDSGVYFCASSLMSAEAFFGQGTRLTVV.

The J gene is TRBJ2-7, the V gene TRBV5-1; 12 nucleotides agree with TRBD2. Trimming took 0 bases from V and 2 from J; bases not matched to a gene: 6. This CDR3 contains 17 residues. The germline CDR1 and CDR2 sequences are SGHRS and YFSETQ. The chain's CDR3 is CASSLARTSGIPYEQYF. In DNA form, the CDR3 reads TGCGCCAGCAGCTTGGCGCGGACTAGCGGGATCCCCTACGAGCAGTACTTC.

This chain links TRBV29-1 with TRBJ1-2; D unclear. The V end lost 8 bases, the J end lost 4 bases, and 14 bases lay between the germline ends. The CDR3 extends over 12 amino acids. Germline lookup yields CDR1 SQVTM and CDR2 ANQGSEA. CDR3 sequence reads: CSLREGSYGYTF. The CDR3 coding sequence is TGCAGCCTTAGGGAGGGCAGCTATGGCTACACCTTC.

The chain is built from TRBV2 and TRBJ2-2; TRBD1 matches 7 bases. J gave up 0 bases and V 7 bases, and 5 bases lay outside the gene matches. The CDR3 sequence is 15 residues long. Looked up from germline, CDR1 is SNHLY and CDR2 is FYNNEI. CDR3 protein: CASIPGTANTGELFF. In DNA, the CDR3 is TGTGCCAGCATCCCCGGGACAGCGAACACCGGGGAGCTGTTTTTT.

This chain connects TRBV9 to TRBJ2-3; 7 nucleotides align to TRBD1. Germline CDR1 SGDLS, CDR2 YYNGEE. The V and J ends lost 3 bases and 2 bases, in that order; junction bases with no gene match: 9. The CDR3 is 16 residues long. This CDR3 is CASSAYRQGPTDTQYF. Here the CDR3 DNA reads TGTGCCAGCAGCGCTTACAGACAGGGCCCCACAGATACGCAGTATTTT.

The V gene is TRBV7-2, the J gene TRBJ2-3; 11 bases match TRBD2. The CDR3 covers 18 residues. Germline CDR1 and CDR2: SGHTA and FQGNSA. With V trimmed by 3 bases and J by 2 bases, 10 bases remained unmatched. In DNA, the CDR3 is TGTGCCAGCAGCTTGGTAGGGGCTAGCGGGGGGCCCACAGATACGCAGTATTTT. Its protein is CASSLVGASGGPTDTQYF.

The CDR3: CASSPPRAAGNNEQFF. DNA of the CDR3: TGTGCCAGCAGCCCCCCTAGGGCTGCGGGTAACAATGAGCAGTTCTTC. The chain links TRBV5-4 to TRBJ2-1, with a tentative D call TRBD2 (5 bases). This CDR3 region has 16 residues. CDR1 and CDR2 from the germline V gene are SGHNT and YYREEE (reference sequence). V was clipped by 4 bases and J by 5 bases, with 19 bases between them.

In this sample, this clone turned up a few times. The chain combines TRBV28 with TRBJ2-5; TRBD2 agrees at 9 bases. Germline V gene lookup returns CDR1 MDHEN and CDR2 SYDVKM. The V segment lost 7 bases and the J segment 3 bases; nucleotides outside the gene matches: 6. The CDR3 is 14 amino acids. The CDR3 sequence is CASKEAGGKETQYF. CDR3 bases: TGTGCCAGCAAAGAAGCGGGGGGAAAAGAGACCCAGTACTTC.

V and J are TRBV6-6 and TRBJ1-6; 8 bases fit TRBD1. The CDR3 sequence is 15 residues long. Trimming took 2 bases from V and 9 from J; bases not matched to a gene: 6. Germline-derived CDR1 and CDR2 are MNHNY and SVGAGI (reference sequence). The CDR3 protein is CASSYGGTGSSPLHF. CDR3 nucleotide sequence: TGTGCCAGCAGTTACGGCGGGACAGGAAGTTCACCCCTCCACTTT.

Relative to its sample, this clone is medium-sized. The V and J genes are TRBV28 and TRBJ2-5, with 8 bases lining up with TRBD1. The germline V gene encodes CDR1 MDHEN and CDR2 SYDVKM. This CDR3 contains 14 residues. V was clipped by 4 bases and J by 4 bases; unmatched bases: 5. CDR3 sequence (DNA): TGTGCCAGCAGTTACGACAGGGGACGAGAGACCCAGTACTTC. Translation: CASSYDRGRETQYF.

The V call is TRBV4-2, the J call TRBJ2-1; the D gene could be TRBD1 or TRBD2 (5 bases each). CDR3 length: 14 amino acids. Trimming removed 4 bases from V and 4 bases from J, with 11 bases in between. CDR1 is LGHNA, CDR2 YNFKEQ, per germline. This CDR3 is CASSPRDGYNEQFF. The CDR3, as DNA: TGTGCCAGCAGCCCCCGGGACGGGTACAATGAGCAGTTCTTC.

The chain couples TRBV28 to TRBJ1-6; 7 nucleotides agree with TRBD1. J gave up 6 bases and V 3 bases, and 11 bases lay outside the gene matches. Germline assignment: CDR1 MDHEN and CDR2 SYDVKM. The CDR3 is made up of 17 amino acids. The CDR3 sequence: CASSFRQGRVGNSPLHF. Here the CDR3 DNA reads TGTGCCAGCAGTTTTCGACAGGGTAGGGTGGGTAATTCACCCCTCCACTTT. The full variable domain, in which reference TRBV28 and TRBJ1-6 provide the parts outside the CDR3, is DVKVTQSSRYLVKRTGEKVFLECVQDMDHENMFWYRQDPGLGLRLIYFSYDVKMKEKGDIPEGYSVSREKKERFSLILESASTNQTSMYLCASSFRQGRVGNSPLHFGNGTRLTVT.

The rearrangement joins TRBV5-1 to TRBJ1-5, with 9 bases lining up with TRBD1. The length of the CDR3 is 13 residues. CDR1 and CDR2 (germline): SGHRS, YFSETQ. Unmatched junction bases numbered 0, after V lost 2 bases and J lost 6 bases. The CDR3 bases are TGCGCCAGCAGCTTACAGGGGGCTCAGCCCCAGCATTTT. Residues: CASSLQGAQPQHF.

This clone turned up a few times. This chain connects TRBV7-2 to TRBJ1-5; D ambiguous. Germline V lookup: CDR1 SGHTA, CDR2 FQGNSA. The CDR3 totals 15 residues. Between the trimmed V and J ends, which lost 1 base and 3 bases, there was a span of 10 bases. Here the CDR3 DNA reads TGTGCCAGCAGCTTAGTAGCATACATCAATCAGCCCCAGCATTTT. This sequence encodes CASSLVAYINQPQHF.

This chain links TRBV4-2 with TRBJ2-1; 9 bases map to TRBD2. The CDR3 is made up of 16 amino acids. Germline CDR1 reads LGHNA; CDR2 reads YNFKEQ. Losses at the gene ends were 2 bases for V and 4 bases for J; bases not matched to a gene: 6. The CDR3 bases are TGTGCCAGCAGCCAATATAGCGGGAGTCAGTACAATGAGCAGTTCTTC. This gives the protein CASSQYSGSQYNEQFF.

The chain has TRBV4-1 and TRBJ1-2; possible D gene TRBD1, 6 bases. The V and J ends lost 2 bases and 0 bases respectively, with 13 bases between them. Germline V lookup: CDR1 MGHRA, CDR2 YSYEKL. This CDR3 has 16 residues. CDR3 DNA: TGCGCCAGCAGCCAACTACAGGGAGCCCCTAACTATGGCTACACCTTC. This sequence encodes CASSQLQGAPNYGYTF.

The chain links TRBV30 to TRBJ2-1, with D tentatively TRBD1 or TRBD2 (5 bases each). Germline-derived CDR1 and CDR2 are GTSNPN and SVGIG (reference sequence). This CDR3 spans 14 amino acids. V was cut by 2 bases and J by 0 bases, with 8 bases left in between. The CDR3 sequence is CAWSSGSSYNEQFF. DNA of the CDR3: TGTGCCTGGAGTTCAGGGAGCTCCTACAATGAGCAGTTCTTC. The whole variable domain, remainder taken from reference TRBV30 and TRBJ2-1, is SQTIHQWPATLVQPVGSPLSLECTVEGTSNPNLYWYRQAAGRGLQLLFYSVGIGQISSEVPQNLSASRPQDRQFILSSKKLLLSDSGFYLCAWSSGSSYNEQFFGPGTRLTVL.